This T cell receptor beta chain was found in a study of shared clonotypes between healthy human individuals. Overall study results and limits: Naive subsets usually exceeded memory subsets in estimated richness.

Here immunoSEQ multiplex PCR was the method, and the copy in TCRdb shows in-frame clones only, minus some. The data contain 1,500,000 or so clones, roughly 96% of them seen just once; the ten biggest clones take up approximately 1.1%. Note on this clone: Its antigen is unidentified.

Germline CDR1 and CDR2: GTSNPN and SVGIG (reference sequence). The CDR3 spans 11 residues. V was cut by 5 bases and J by 8 bases, with 10 bases left in between. The origin of this receptor is a man under 40 in good health. The material sequenced was naive CD4+ T cells sorted from blood. Subset of the sample: CD45RA+ positively selected. The V call is TRBV30, the J call TRBJ2-1, with a weak D call TRBD1 (5 bases). Here the CDR3 reads CAWGVGDEQFF. DNA for the CDR3: TGTGCCTGGGGGGTAGGGGATGAGCAGTTCTTC.